This is a list of T cell receptor beta chains from one sample in a study of OX40 agonist ivuxolimab in advanced cancers. Produced via immunoSEQ multiplex PCR; TCRdb's table is partial and in-frame only. The table has 20,000 to 25,000 clones, about 79% seen once. The specimen was CD4+ or CD8+ T cells sorted from blood, collected in a trial of the OX40 agonist ivuxolimab. The receptors derive from an adult with an advanced solid tumor such as melanoma, head and neck, liver or kidney cancer. Both conserved end residues are part of each CDR3. A D gene is named only where the DNA matches it firmly. Rows may omit the clone size; those that give it use once, few, many or a size class.

abundance,j_gene,d_gene,v_gene,CDR3aa,CDR3nt
NA,TRBJ2-1,TRBD2,TRBV6-4,CASSDSTGGLAGGSYNEQFF,TGTGCCAGCAGTGACTCGACCGGAGGACTAGCGGGAGGGTCCTACAATGAGCAGTTCTTC
NA,TRBJ2-6,NA,TRBV4-2,CASSQYPGANVLTF,TGTGCCAGCAGCCAGTATCCTGGGGCCAACGTCCTGACTTTC
NA,TRBJ2-3,NA,TRBV12-5,CASGLGAGTDTQYF,TGTGCTAGTGGTTTGGGGGCAGGAACAGATACGCAGTATTTT
NA,TRBJ2-5,TRBD2,TRBV25-1,CASSGRTSAETRETQYF,TGTGCCAGCAGCGGAAGGACTAGCGCTGAGACCAGGGAGACCCAGTACTTC
few,TRBJ2-5,TRBD2,TRBV25-1,CASRLQRGGQETQYF,TGTGCCAGCAGGCTTCAGCGGGGGGGGCAAGAGACCCAGTACTTC
NA,TRBJ2-1,NA,TRBV5-4,CASSGTSYNEQFF,TGTGCCAGCAGCGGAACTAGCTACAATGAGCAGTTCTTC
few,TRBJ2-2,TRBD2,TRBV5-4,CASSRTSEITGELFF,TGTGCCAGCAGCAGGACTAGCGAGATCACCGGGGAGCTGTTTTTT
NA,TRBJ2-1,NA,TRBV7-9,CASSLDRGGLAGINEQFF,TGTGCCAGCAGCTTAGACAGGGGTGGGCTAGCGGGTATCAATGAGCAGTTCTTC
NA,TRBJ1-1,NA,TRBV30,CAWSGYTGLNTEAFF,TGTGCCTGGAGTGGGTATACAGGGTTGAACACTGAAGCTTTCTTT
NA,TRBJ2-7,NA,TRBV4-1,CASSQDGASPSYEQYF,TGCGCCAGCAGCCAAGATGGAGCCTCACCCTCCTACGAGCAGTACTTC
NA,TRBJ1-4,NA,TRBV7-7,CASSLAPVFPTNEKLFF,TGTGCTAGCAGCTTAGCGCCAGTCTTTCCAACTAATGAAAAACTGTTTTTT
NA,TRBJ1-1,NA,TRBV6-4,CASSDGQPNTEAFF,TGTGCCAGCAGTGACGGGCAGCCGAACACTGAAGCTTTCTTT
NA,TRBJ2-3,TRBD1,TRBV11-2,CASSLEDRGTDTQYF,TGTGCCAGCAGCTTAGAGGACAGGGGCACAGATACGCAGTATTTT
few,TRBJ1-1,NA,TRBV28,CASSFEGGGTEAFF,TGTGCCAGCAGTTTTGAGGGGGGCGGCACTGAAGCTTTCTTT
NA,TRBJ2-6,NA,TRBV6-4,CASSELAGPGPGANVLTF,TGTGCCAGCAGTGAATTAGCAGGGCCAGGACCTGGGGCCAACGTCCTGACTTTC
NA,TRBJ1-1,NA,TRBV6-4,CASSYGGQAEAFF,TGTGCCAGCAGTTACGGGGGTCAGGCGGAAGCTTTCTTT
NA,TRBJ2-7,TRBD2,TRBV4-1,CASSHEGTSGIYEQYF,TGCGCCAGCAGCCATGAGGGGACTAGCGGGATATACGAGCAGTACTTC